These 7 T cell receptor beta chains were sequenced from one sample in a study of T cells in Graves' hyperthyroidism and ophthalmopathy. Amplification of TCR beta CDR3 regions was performed using RNA transcripts as template. With the HTBI primer set, the TCR CDR3 went through a first round of RT-PCR. MiXCR was run by TCRdb on the multiplex PCR reads, yielding one entry per CDR3 protein. The table lists roughly 380,000 distinct CDR3 sequences, less than 20% of them singletons. Input material: blood. The receptors were sampled from a woman in her forties with Graves' ophthalmopathy.

In this sample, this clonotype turned up many times. V gene TRBV7-6 combines with J gene TRBJ2-7, with no clear D. The CDR3 sequence is 15 residues long. V lost 1 base and J 5 bases, leaving 15 bases between the germline ends. In germline, CDR1 is SGHVS, CDR2 FNYEAQ. The CDR3 spells CASSLGPDPTNEQYF. The CDR3, as DNA: TGTGCCAGCAGCTTAGGACCTGACCCCACCAACGAGCAGTACTTC.

This chain joins TRBV28 and TRBJ1-2; no reliable D call. CDR1 is MDHEN, CDR2 SYDVKM, per germline. Trimming took off 7 bases at V and 6 bases at J, with 9 bases between the two ends. The CDR3 contains 11 residues. CDR3 sequence: CASTRRDGYTF. In nucleotides, the CDR3 is TGTGCCAGCACACGGCGGGATGGCTACACCTTC.

This sequence joins TRBV2 and TRBJ1-2; D is undetermined. The V and J ends lost 6 bases and 8 bases respectively, with 16 bases between them. This CDR3 is 13 amino acids long. Germline V gives CDR1 SNHLY, CDR2 FYNNEI. The CDR3 loop reads CASSWRAAGGYTF. As DNA, the CDR3 is TGTGCCAGCAGCTGGAGGGCAGCGGGGGGCTACACCTTC. Looking up the rest from reference TRBV2 and TRBJ1-2 gives the full variable domain: EPEVTQTPSHQVTQMGQEVILRCVPISNHLYFYWYRQILGQKVEFLVSFYNNEISEKSEIFDDQFSVERPDGSNFTLKIRSTKLEDSAMYFCASSWRAAGGYTFGSGTRLTVV.

This clonotype was counted ten times or more. The chain links TRBV13 to TRBJ1-2, with a possible D match to TRBD1 (6 bases). Germline loops: CDR1 PRHDT, CDR2 FYEKMQ (reference sequence). Trimming removed 3 bases at V and 2 bases at J, with 10 bases between. This CDR3 region has 14 residues. The CDR3 protein is CASSLGTSNYGYTF. In nucleotides, the CDR3 is TGTGCCAGCAGCTTGGGGACATCCAACTATGGCTACACCTTC.

This clonotype was detected ten times or more. The chain is built from TRBV18 and TRBJ1-1, with 8 bases that match TRBD1. With 2 bases clipped from V and 1 base from J, the junction kept 6 bases outside the gene matches. The germline V gene has CDR1 KGHSH and CDR2 LQKENI. The CDR3 consists of 16 residues. CDR3 in DNA: TGTGCCAGCTCACCAGGTACAGGGGGATGGAACACTGAAGCTTTCTTT. This translates into CASSPGTGGWNTEAFF.

In DNA, the CDR3 is TGTGCCTGGAGTTCCCAGTACGAGCAGTACTTC. It is translated as CAWSSQYEQYF. The chain links TRBV30 to TRBJ2-7; D gene unclear. The CDR3 totals 11 residues. Germline CDR1 is GTSNPN and CDR2 is SVGIG (reference sequence). The V and J ends lost 2 bases and 4 bases respectively, with 6 bases between them.

This clonotype has ten or more counts. This chain connects TRBV19 to TRBJ2-5; unclear D gene. The CDR3 sequence is 13 residues long. Germline assignment: CDR1 LNHDA and CDR2 SQIVND (reference sequence). V was pared by 4 bases and J by 2 bases, with 8 bases between. Here the CDR3 reads CASSRAVQETQYF. The CDR3 region has the DNA TGTGCCAGTAGTAGGGCAGTTCAAGAGACCCAGTACTTC.